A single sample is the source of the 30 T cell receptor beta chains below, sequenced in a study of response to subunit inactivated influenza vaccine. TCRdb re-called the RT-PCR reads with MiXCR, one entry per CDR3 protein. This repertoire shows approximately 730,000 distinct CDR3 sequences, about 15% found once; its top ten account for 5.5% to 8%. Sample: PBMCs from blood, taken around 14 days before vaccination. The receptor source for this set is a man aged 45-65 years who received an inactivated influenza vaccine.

The chain's CDR3 is CATSRDPGTGSDNEQFF. CDR3 nucleotide sequence: TGTGCCACCAGCAGAGACCCCGGGACAGGGTCGGACAATGAGCAGTTCTTC. The rearrangement uses TRBV15 and TRBJ2-1, with 9 positions matching TRBD1. The CDR3 spans 17 residues. Germline trimming cut 0 bases from V and 5 bases from J; bases unmatched to any gene: 8. Looked up from germline, CDR1 is LNHNV and CDR2 is YYDKDF (reference sequence).

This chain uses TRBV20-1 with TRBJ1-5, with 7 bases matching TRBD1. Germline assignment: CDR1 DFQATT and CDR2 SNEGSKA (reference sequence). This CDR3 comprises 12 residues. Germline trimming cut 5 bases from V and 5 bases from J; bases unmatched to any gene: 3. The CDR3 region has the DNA TGCAGTGCTCAAACAGGGGATCAGCCCCAGCATTTT. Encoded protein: CSAQTGDQPQHF.

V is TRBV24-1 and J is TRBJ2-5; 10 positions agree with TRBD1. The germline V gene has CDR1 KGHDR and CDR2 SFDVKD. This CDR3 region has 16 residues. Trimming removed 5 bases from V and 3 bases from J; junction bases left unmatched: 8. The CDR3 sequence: CATSATGGLREETQYF. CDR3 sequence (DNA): TGTGCCACCAGTGCGACAGGGGGCTTACGAGAAGAGACCCAGTACTTC.

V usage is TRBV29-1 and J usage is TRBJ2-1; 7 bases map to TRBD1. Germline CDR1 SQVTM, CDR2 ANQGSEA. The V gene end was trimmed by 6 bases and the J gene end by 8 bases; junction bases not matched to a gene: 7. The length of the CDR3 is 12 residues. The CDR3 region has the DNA TGCAGCGTGAGACAGGGCGGCCATGAGCAGTTCTTC. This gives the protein CSVRQGGHEQFF.

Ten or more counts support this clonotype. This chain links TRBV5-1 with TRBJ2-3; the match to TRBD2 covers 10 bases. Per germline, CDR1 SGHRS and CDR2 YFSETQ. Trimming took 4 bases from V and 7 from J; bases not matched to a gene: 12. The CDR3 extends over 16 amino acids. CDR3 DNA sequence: TGCGCCAGCAGCACCGAACCTAGCGGGGGAGAGCATACGCAGTATTTT. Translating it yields CASSTEPSGGEHTQYF.

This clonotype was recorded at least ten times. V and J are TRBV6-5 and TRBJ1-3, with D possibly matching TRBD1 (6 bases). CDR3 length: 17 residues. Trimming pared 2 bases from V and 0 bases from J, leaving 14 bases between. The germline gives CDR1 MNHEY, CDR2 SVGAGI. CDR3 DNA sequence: TGTGCCAGCAGTTACCAGTCCCCGGACAGCTCTGGAAACACCATATATTTT. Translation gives CASSYQSPDSSGNTIYF.

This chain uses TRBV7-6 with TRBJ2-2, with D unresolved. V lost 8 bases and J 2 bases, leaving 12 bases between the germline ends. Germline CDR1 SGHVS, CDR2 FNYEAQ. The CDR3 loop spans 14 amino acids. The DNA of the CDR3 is TGTGCCAGCTCTATTACCAGAAACACCGGGGAGCTGTTTTTT. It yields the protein CASSITRNTGELFF.

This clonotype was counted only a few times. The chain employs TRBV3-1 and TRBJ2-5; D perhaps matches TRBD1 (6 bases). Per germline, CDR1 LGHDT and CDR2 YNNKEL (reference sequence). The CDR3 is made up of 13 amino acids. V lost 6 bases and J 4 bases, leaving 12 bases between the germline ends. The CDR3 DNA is TGTGCCAGCAGGCCACAGGGCCCAGAGACCCAGTACTTC. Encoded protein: CASRPQGPETQYF.

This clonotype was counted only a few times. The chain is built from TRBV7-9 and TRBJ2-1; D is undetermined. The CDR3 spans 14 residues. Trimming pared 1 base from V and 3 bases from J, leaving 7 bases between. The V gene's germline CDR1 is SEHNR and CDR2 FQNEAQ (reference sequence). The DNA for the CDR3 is TGTGCCAGCAGCTTAGTCCCTAGCTACAATGAGCAGTTCTTC. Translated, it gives CASSLVPSYNEQFF.

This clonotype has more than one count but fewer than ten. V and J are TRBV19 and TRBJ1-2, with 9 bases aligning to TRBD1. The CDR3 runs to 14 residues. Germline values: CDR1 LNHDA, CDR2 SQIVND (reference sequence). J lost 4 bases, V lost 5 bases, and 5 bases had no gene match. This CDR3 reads CASSPTGGSYGYTF. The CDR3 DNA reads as TGTGCCAGTAGTCCGACAGGGGGGAGCTATGGCTACACCTTC.

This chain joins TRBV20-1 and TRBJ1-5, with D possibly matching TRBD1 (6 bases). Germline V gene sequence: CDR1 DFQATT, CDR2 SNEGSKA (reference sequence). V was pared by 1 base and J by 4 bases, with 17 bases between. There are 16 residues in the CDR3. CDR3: CSARGQERLGNQPQHF. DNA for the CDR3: TGCAGTGCTAGAGGACAGGAGAGGTTAGGGAATCAGCCCCAGCATTTT.

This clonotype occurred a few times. CDR3 residues: CASSVGQNPTGELFF. In DNA, the CDR3 is TGTGCCAGTAGTGTCGGACAGAATCCCACCGGGGAGCTGTTTTTT. This rearrangement joins TRBV19 to TRBJ2-2; a possible D gene is TRBD1 (6 bases). Trimming pared 5 bases from V and 4 bases from J, leaving 14 bases between. This CDR3 has 15 amino acids. Germline-derived CDR1 and CDR2 are LNHDA and SQIVND (reference sequence).

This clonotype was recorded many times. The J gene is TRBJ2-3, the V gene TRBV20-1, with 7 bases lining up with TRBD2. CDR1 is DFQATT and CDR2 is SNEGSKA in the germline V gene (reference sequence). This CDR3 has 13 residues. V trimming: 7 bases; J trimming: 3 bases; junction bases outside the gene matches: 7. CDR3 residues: CSGNSGMTDTQYF. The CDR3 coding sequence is TGCAGTGGAAACAGCGGGATGACAGATACGCAGTATTTT.

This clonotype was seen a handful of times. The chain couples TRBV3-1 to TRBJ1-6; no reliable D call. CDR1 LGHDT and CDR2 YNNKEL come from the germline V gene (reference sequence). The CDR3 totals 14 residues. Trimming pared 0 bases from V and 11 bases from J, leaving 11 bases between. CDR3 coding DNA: TGTGCCAGCAGCCAAGAAGGGAGGTTGGCACCCCTCCACTTT. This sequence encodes CASSQEGRLAPLHF.

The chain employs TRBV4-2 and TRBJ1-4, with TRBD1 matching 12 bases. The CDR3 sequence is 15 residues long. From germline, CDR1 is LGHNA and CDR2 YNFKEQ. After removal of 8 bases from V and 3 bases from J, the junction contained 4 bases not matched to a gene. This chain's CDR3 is CASAGTGGSNEKLFF. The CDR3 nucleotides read TGTGCCAGCGCCGGGACAGGGGGCTCTAATGAAAAACTGTTTTTT.

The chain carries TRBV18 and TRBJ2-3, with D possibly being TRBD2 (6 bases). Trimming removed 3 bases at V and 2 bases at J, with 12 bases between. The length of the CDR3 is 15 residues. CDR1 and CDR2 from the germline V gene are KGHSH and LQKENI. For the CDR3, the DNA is TGTGCCAGCTCACCGGGGAGGCCAGACACAGATACGCAGTATTTT. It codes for CASSPGRPDTDTQYF.

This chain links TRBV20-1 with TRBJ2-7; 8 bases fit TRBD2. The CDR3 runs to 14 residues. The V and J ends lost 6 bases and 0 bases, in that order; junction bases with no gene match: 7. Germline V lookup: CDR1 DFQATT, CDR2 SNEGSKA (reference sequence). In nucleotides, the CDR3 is TGCAGTGCCTCGGGGGGGTCATTCTCCTACGAGCAGTACTTC. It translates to CSASGGSFSYEQYF.

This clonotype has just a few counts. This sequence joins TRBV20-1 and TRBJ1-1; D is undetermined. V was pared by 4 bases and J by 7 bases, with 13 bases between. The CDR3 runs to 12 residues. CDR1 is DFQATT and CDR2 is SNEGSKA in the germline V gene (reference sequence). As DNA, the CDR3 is TGCAGTGCTAACTCAGTGCCAAATGAAGCTTTCTTT. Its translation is CSANSVPNEAFF.

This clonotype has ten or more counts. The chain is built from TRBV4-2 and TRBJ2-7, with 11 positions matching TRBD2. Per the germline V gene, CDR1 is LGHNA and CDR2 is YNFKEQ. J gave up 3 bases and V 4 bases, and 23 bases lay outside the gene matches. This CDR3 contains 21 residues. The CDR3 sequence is CASSLYLRPSGRSQEIYEQYF. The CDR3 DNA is TGTGCCAGCAGCCTCTATCTCCGGCCTAGCGGGAGGTCCCAGGAAATCTACGAGCAGTACTTC.

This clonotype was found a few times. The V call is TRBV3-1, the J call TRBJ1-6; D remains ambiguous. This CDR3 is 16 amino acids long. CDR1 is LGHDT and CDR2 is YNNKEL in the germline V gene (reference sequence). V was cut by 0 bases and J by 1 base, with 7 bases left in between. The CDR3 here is CASSQDWGSYNSPLHF. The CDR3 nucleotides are TGTGCCAGCAGCCAAGATTGGGGTTCCTATAATTCACCCCTCCACTTT.

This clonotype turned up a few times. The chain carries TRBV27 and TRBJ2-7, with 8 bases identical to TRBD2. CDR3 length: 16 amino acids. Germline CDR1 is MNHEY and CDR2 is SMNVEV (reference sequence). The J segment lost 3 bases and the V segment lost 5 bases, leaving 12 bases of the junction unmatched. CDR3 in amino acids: CASSRRGGPTIYEQYF. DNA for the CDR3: TGTGCCAGCAGTCGACGCGGGGGGCCAACTATCTACGAGCAGTACTTC.

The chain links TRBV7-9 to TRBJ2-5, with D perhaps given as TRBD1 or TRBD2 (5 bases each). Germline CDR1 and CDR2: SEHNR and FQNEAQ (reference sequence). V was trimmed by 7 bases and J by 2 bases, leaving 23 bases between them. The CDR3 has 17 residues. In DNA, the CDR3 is TGTGCCAGCACCCAGGGTTTGGGACGCACCCCGCAAGAGACCCAGTACTTC. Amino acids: CASTQGLGRTPQETQYF.

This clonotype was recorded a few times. CDR3 sequence reads: CASSFSGTANEQFF. As DNA, the CDR3 is TGTGCCAGCAGTTTTTCCGGGACTGCCAATGAGCAGTTCTTC. This sequence joins TRBV6-5 and TRBJ2-1; possibly TRBD2 for D (6 bases). From germline, CDR1 is MNHEY and CDR2 SVGAGI. V was shortened by 4 bases and J by 6 bases, with 13 bases between the two germline ends. There are 14 residues in the CDR3.

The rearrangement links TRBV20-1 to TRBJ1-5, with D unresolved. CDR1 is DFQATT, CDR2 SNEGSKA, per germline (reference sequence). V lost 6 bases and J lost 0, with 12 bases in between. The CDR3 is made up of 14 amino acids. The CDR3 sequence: CSAPTRDSNQPQHF. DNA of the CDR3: TGCAGTGCCCCGACACGGGATAGCAATCAGCCCCAGCATTTT.

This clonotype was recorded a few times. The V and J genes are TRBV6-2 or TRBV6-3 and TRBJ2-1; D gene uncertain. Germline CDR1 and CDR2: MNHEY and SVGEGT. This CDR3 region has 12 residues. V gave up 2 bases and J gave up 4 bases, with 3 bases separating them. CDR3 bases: TGTGCCAGCAGTTACGGTTACAATGAGCAGTTCTTC. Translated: CASSYGYNEQFF.

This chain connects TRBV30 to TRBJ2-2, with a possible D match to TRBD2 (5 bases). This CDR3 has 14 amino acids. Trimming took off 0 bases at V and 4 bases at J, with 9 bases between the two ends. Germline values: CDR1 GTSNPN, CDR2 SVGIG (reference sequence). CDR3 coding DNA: TGTGCCTGGAGTGTCGGGATTCTCACCGGGGAGCTGTTTTTT. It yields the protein CAWSVGILTGELFF.

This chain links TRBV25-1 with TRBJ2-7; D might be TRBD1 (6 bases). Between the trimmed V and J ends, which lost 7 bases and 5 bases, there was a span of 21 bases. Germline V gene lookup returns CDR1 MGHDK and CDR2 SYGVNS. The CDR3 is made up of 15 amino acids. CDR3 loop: CASMAIMGTPNEQYF. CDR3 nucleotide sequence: TGTGCCAGCATGGCAATAATGGGGACACCCAACGAGCAGTACTTC.

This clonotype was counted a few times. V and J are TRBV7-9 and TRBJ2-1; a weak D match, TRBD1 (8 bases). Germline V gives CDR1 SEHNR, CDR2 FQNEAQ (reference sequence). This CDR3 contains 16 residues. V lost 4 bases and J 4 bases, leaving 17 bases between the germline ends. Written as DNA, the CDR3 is TGTGCCAGCAGCTGGGGGAGCGGGACAGGTTACAATGAGCAGTTCTTC. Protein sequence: CASSWGSGTGYNEQFF.

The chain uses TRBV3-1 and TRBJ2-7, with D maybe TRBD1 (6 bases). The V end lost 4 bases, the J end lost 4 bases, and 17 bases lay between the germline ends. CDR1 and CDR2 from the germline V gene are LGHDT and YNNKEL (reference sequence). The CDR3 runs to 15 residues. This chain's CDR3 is CASSRLQGSSYEQYF. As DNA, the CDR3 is TGTGCCAGCAGCCGCCTACAGGGATCCAGTTACGAGCAGTACTTC.

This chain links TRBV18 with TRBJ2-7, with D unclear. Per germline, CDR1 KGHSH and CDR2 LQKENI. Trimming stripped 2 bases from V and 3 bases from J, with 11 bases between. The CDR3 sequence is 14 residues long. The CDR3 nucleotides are TGTGCCAGCTCACCAAGCCACGGGCTCTACGAGCAGTACTTC. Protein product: CASSPSHGLYEQYF.